This T cell receptor beta chain was profiled in a study of cytomegalovirus exposure and HLA in healthy donors. Study-wide background: Drawn from HLA-typed donors, tens of millions of unique TCRs were held in an early data release. There were just under 400 genotyped donors. Of these, 75% to 85% fell in the genetic ancestry cluster associated with self-reported Caucasian donors.

A word on this clone: Its cognate antigen is unknown.

Germline lookup yields CDR1 SGDLS and CDR2 YYNGEE. V shed 2 bases and J shed 5 bases, with 17 bases lying between them. The CDR3 runs to 16 residues. Study findings and constraints: A previous analysis found most TCR beta V segments productive roughly 87% or roughly 30% of the time.

Primers for the PCR totalled 60 Vbeta and 13 Jbeta. Per the authors' pipeline: A follow-up analysis tallied around 80 million unique TCR beta chains, roughly 11 million shared. Produced via immunoSEQ multiplex PCR; TCRdb's table is partial and in-frame only. The V and J calls and clone size come from that table; D and trimming were worked out from the DNA. The sample includes 200,000 to 250,000 clones, roughly 80% of them seen just once. Sequenced: PBMCs. The sequence was obtained from a man aged 35-49 years in good health and CMV-seronegative. The chain links TRBV9 to TRBJ2-1; D perhaps matches TRBD2 (6 bases). CDR3 region: CASSVYGTLEDNEQFF. CDR3 DNA: TGTGCCAGCAGCGTTTATGGGACTCTGGAGGACAATGAGCAGTTCTTC.